The T cell receptor beta chain under discussion was sequenced for a study of blood T cell repertoires in COVID-19. For the study at large: COVID-19 samples, acute and convalescent, were from the United States, Italy and Spain.

The germline V gene has CDR1 KGHSH and CDR2 LQKENI. This CDR3 has 15 residues. Trimming took 1 base from V and 5 from J; bases not matched to a gene: 2. Original analysis: Reference gene primer amplification yielded estimated nucleated cell counts. The repertoire was sequenced with immunoSEQ multiplex PCR; TCRdb's copy has only in-frame clones and lacks some. V, J and clone size reflect that table, while D and trimming were determined from the DNA. Among around 190,000 clones listed, 84% were seen once. The chain is built from TRBV18 and TRBJ2-4; TRBD1 agrees at 10 bases. The clonotype originates from a human donor in a cohort sampled during active COVID-19. The sequenced material came from peripheral blood. The CDR3 spells CASSPLGTGENIQYF. CDR3 sequence (DNA): TGTGCCAGCTCACCACTTGGGACAGGGGAAAACATTCAGTACTTC.